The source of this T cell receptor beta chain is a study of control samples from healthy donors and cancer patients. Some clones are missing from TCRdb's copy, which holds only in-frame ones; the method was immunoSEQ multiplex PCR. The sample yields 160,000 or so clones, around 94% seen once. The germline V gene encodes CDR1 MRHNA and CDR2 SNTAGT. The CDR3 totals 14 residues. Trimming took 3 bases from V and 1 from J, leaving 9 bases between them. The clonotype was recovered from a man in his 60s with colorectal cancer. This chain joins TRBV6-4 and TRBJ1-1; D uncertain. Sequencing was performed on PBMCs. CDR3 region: CASSDLGRNTEAFF. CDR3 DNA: TGTGCCAGCAGTGATCTAGGGCGGAACACTGAAGCTTTCTTT.